These 22 T cell receptor beta chains originate from one sample sequenced in a study of cytomegalovirus exposure and HLA in healthy donors. Repertoires were generated with immunoSEQ multiplex PCR, while TCRdb's copy carries only in-frame clones and drops some. Altogether tens of thousands of clones are present, roughly 88% being singletons, with the ten largest covering about 2.2%. Sequencing used PBMCs. The source is a man aged 25 to 45 in good health and CMV-seronegative.

The chain links TRBV7-9 to TRBJ2-7; TRBD1 aligns across 9 bases. With V trimmed by 5 bases and J by 6 bases, 17 bases remained unmatched. The CDR3 contains 17 residues. Germline assignment: CDR1 SEHNR and CDR2 FQNEAQ (reference sequence). As DNA, the CDR3 is TGTGCCAGCAGCCCCCGCCCGCGGGACAGGGAATACGGCGAGCAGTACTTC. This encodes CASSPRPRDREYGEQYF.

The chain has TRBV10-3 and TRBJ2-1; tentatively, D is TRBD2 (6 bases). Germline V gives CDR1 ENHRY, CDR2 SYGVKD. Trimming pared 8 bases from V and 5 bases from J, leaving 10 bases between. The CDR3 spans 12 residues. The CDR3 sequence: CAIGDLNNEQFF. The CDR3 region has the DNA TGTGCCATCGGGGACTTAAACAATGAGCAGTTCTTC.

This rearrangement joins TRBV18 to TRBJ1-1; maybe TRBD1 (6 bases). Germline V gene sequence: CDR1 KGHSH, CDR2 LQKENI. V was cut by 3 bases and J by 3 bases, with 11 bases left in between. The CDR3 consists of 14 residues. The CDR3 DNA follows: TGTGCCAGCTCACCTAACAGGGCCGACACTGAAGCTTTCTTT. This gives the protein CASSPNRADTEAFF.

The gene calls are TRBV30 and TRBJ1-4; D is possibly TRBD1 (6 bases). With 1 base removed from V and 16 bases from J, the gap between germline ends came to 19 bases. Germline CDR1 GTSNPN, CDR2 SVGIG (reference sequence). CDR3 length: 13 residues. The CDR3 is CAWSGPGGSETFF. CDR3 coding DNA: TGTGCCTGGAGTGGACCGGGGGGCTCAGAAACGTTTTTT.

This clone has a single count. This sequence joins TRBV27 and TRBJ1-1, with 10 bases fitting TRBD1. CDR3 size: 16 residues. Germline CDR1 and CDR2: MNHEY and SMNVEV (reference sequence). V gave up 5 bases and J gave up 3 bases; unmatched junction bases: 9. This CDR3 reads CASSHGTGVWDTEAFF. CDR3 nucleotides: TGTGCCAGCAGTCACGGGACAGGGGTTTGGGACACTGAAGCTTTCTTT.

The CDR3 nucleotides read TGTGCCAGCAGGAACCGGGACAGGGTCTCCTACGAGCAGTACTTC. This encodes CASRNRDRVSYEQYF. V is TRBV6-5 and J is TRBJ2-7; 9 nucleotides align to TRBD1. V was clipped by 6 bases and J by 0 bases; unmatched bases: 6. CDR3 length equals 15 residues. CDR1 is MNHEY and CDR2 is SVGAGI in the germline V gene.

This chain links TRBV6-6 with TRBJ1-3; 7 bases fit TRBD1. This CDR3 is built from 15 residues. Germline V gives CDR1 MNHNY, CDR2 SVGAGI (reference sequence). The J segment lost 0 bases and the V segment lost 7 bases, leaving 6 bases of the junction unmatched. CDR3 coding DNA: TGTGCCAGCACCCGGGACAGTCACTCTGGAAACACCATATATTTT. This sequence encodes CASTRDSHSGNTIYF.

The V gene is TRBV7-9, the J gene TRBJ2-5, with 7 bases matching TRBD2. Germline CDR1 and CDR2: SEHNR and FQNEAQ (reference sequence). Germline trimming cut 3 bases from V and 2 bases from J; bases unmatched to any gene: 3. CDR3 length: 14 residues. This CDR3 reads CASSFLAEQETQYF. The CDR3 DNA sequence: TGTGCCAGCAGCTTTCTAGCGGAACAAGAGACCCAGTACTTC.

In its sample, this clone was seen once. One end of the junction fails to match germline, which may point to a read error. This chain uses TRBV7-7 with TRBJ2-1, with 13 bases fitting TRBD2. Germline loops: CDR1 SSHAT, CDR2 FNYEAQ (reference sequence). The CDR3 loop spans 14 amino acids. The CDR3 reads CASSSGTSGKEQFF. The CDR3 nucleotides read TGTGCTAGCAGTTCCGGGACTAGCGGGAAAGAGCAGTTCTTC.

V is TRBV7-2 and J is TRBJ2-1; D unresolved. The CDR3 spans 13 residues. V lost 4 bases to trimming and J lost 9 bases, with 13 bases between them. CDR1 and CDR2 (germline): SGHTA, FQGNSA. The CDR3 sequence is CASSYYVGGEQFF. The CDR3, as DNA: TGTGCCAGCAGCTATTACGTCGGTGGTGAGCAGTTCTTC.

The chain links TRBV2 to TRBJ2-1; the match to TRBD2 covers 9 bases. The trim removed 9 bases at V and 6 bases at J, leaving 12 bases unmatched. The CDR3 loop spans 15 amino acids. The V gene's germline CDR1 is SNHLY and CDR2 FYNNEI. The CDR3 spells CASGAGTSSLNEQFF. The CDR3 region has the DNA TGTGCCAGTGGGGCCGGGACTAGCAGCCTCAATGAGCAGTTCTTC.

The chain joins TRBV30 to TRBJ2-1; D is perhaps TRBD2 (5 bases). Trimming left V 4 bases short and J 2 bases short, with 12 bases between. Germline CDR1 is GTSNPN and CDR2 is SVGIG (reference sequence). This CDR3 is 14 amino acids long. In DNA, the CDR3 is TGTGCCTGGACCGGGGTCGGGACCTACAATGAGCAGTTCTTC. It yields the protein CAWTGVGTYNEQFF.

The chain is built from TRBV6-1 and TRBJ2-7; maybe TRBD2 (6 bases). The CDR3 is 15 amino acids. V was cut by 11 bases and J by 2 bases, with 22 bases left in between. Per the germline V gene, CDR1 is MNHNS and CDR2 is SASEGT. The CDR3 protein is CAALTLAPDPYEQYF. The CDR3, as DNA: TGTGCCGCCCTGACCCTAGCGCCTGATCCCTACGAGCAGTACTTC.

The chain is built from TRBV28 and TRBJ2-7; D possibly corresponds to TRBD1 (6 bases). V was shortened by 7 bases and J by 5 bases, with 30 bases between the two germline ends. This CDR3 is built from 18 residues. Germline-derived CDR1 and CDR2 are MDHEN and SYDVKM. The CDR3 here is CASISWGKQGQKSNEQYF. The DNA for the CDR3 is TGTGCCAGCATTTCTTGGGGCAAACAGGGTCAGAAGAGCAACGAGCAGTACTTC.

With regard to this clone: The junction departs from the called germline gene at one end, perhaps through a read error. For the CDR3, the DNA is TGTGCTAGCAGCTTAGCTGACAGGGGGGAGACCCAGTACTTC. Protein sequence: CASSLADRGETQYF. The chain uses TRBV7-7 and TRBJ2-5; 9 positions agree with TRBD1. This CDR3 contains 14 residues. CDR1 and CDR2 from the germline V gene are SSHAT and FNYEAQ (reference sequence). Using reference TRBV7-7 and TRBJ2-5 for the parts outside the CDR3, the full variable domain is GAGVSQSPRYKVTKRGQDVTLRCDPISSHATLYWYQQALGQGPEFLTYFNYEAQPDKSGLPSDRFSAERPEGSISTLTIQRTEQRDSAMYRCASSLADRGETQYFGPGTRLLVL.

This chain connects TRBV29-1 to TRBJ1-2; 8 bases are shared with TRBD1. The CDR3 length is 12 residues. CDR1 and CDR2 from the germline V gene are SQVTM and ANQGSEA. V lost 7 bases, J lost 3 bases, and 4 bases stayed unmatched. The CDR3 nucleotides are TGCAGCGCCCAGGGGGCGGACTATGGCTACACCTTC. Translation: CSAQGADYGYTF.

V and J are TRBV2 and TRBJ2-7; 7 nucleotides align to TRBD2. The V and J ends lost 3 bases and 0 bases, in that order; junction bases with no gene match: 5. This CDR3 is built from 15 residues. CDR1 and CDR2 (germline): SNHLY, FYNNEI. The CDR3 reads CASSEEAGSSYEQYF. In DNA, the CDR3 is TGTGCCAGCAGTGAGGAAGCGGGGAGCTCCTACGAGCAGTACTTC.

This chain joins TRBV5-1 and TRBJ2-1; 7 nucleotides align to TRBD2. The V gene end was trimmed by 0 bases and the J gene end by 0 bases; junction bases not matched to a gene: 9. CDR1 is SGHRS and CDR2 is YFSETQ in the germline V gene. CDR3 length equals 18 residues. CDR3 amino acids: CASSLGYKTSASYNEQFF. The CDR3 DNA reads as TGCGCCAGCAGCTTGGGATATAAAACTAGCGCCTCCTACAATGAGCAGTTCTTC. Complete variable domain (other parts from reference TRBV5-1 and TRBJ2-1): KAGVTQTPRYLIKTRGQQVTLSCSPISGHRSVSWYQQTPGQGLQFLFEYFSETQRNKGNFPGRFSGRQFSNSRSEMNVSTLELGDSALYLCASSLGYKTSASYNEQFFGPGTRLTVL.

This clone was recorded once. J is TRBJ1-5 and V is TRBV4-1, with D maybe TRBD1 (5 bases). The CDR3 runs to 14 residues. Trimming left V 0 bases short and J 7 bases short, with 10 bases between. Per germline, CDR1 MGHRA and CDR2 YSYEKL. The CDR3 bases are TGCGCCAGCAGCCAAGACAGGGTAGGCCAGCCCCAGCATTTT. This translates into CASSQDRVGQPQHF.

The chain joins TRBV11-2 to TRBJ1-2; the D is unclear. The CDR3 totals 15 residues. Germline V gene lookup returns CDR1 SGHAT and CDR2 FQNNGV. Between the trimmed V and J ends, which lost 2 bases and 5 bases, there was a span of 15 bases. CDR3 bases: TGTGCCAGCAGCTTAAGGCCCCAGGTCCATTATGGCTACACCTTC. Protein: CASSLRPQVHYGYTF.

The chain is built from TRBV5-4 and TRBJ2-1, with 12 bases identical to TRBD2. The V and J ends lost 6 bases and 1 base, in that order; junction bases with no gene match: 17. The CDR3 extends over 20 amino acids. Germline V gene data show CDR1 as SGHNT and CDR2 as YYREEE (reference sequence). DNA of the CDR3: TGTGCCAGCAACCCCAGGGCCGCTAGCGGGGGGGCCGGTTCCTACAATGAGCAGTTCTTC. Translating gives CASNPRAASGGAGSYNEQFF.

The V gene is TRBV5-8, the J gene TRBJ2-7, with 7 bases aligning to TRBD2. Trimming at V came to 4 bases and at J to 5 bases, leaving 12 bases not matched to a gene. Germline CDR1 SGHTS, CDR2 YDEGEE. The CDR3 is made up of 15 amino acids. CDR3 sequence reads: CASSATSASDNEQYF. The CDR3 DNA reads as TGTGCCAGCAGCGCAACTAGCGCGTCCGACAACGAGCAGTACTTC.